This T cell receptor (beta chain) was identified in a study of blood T cell repertoires in COVID-19. About the research overall: PBMCs, B-cell-depleted T cells, or T cells provided the cDNA or gDNA that made up the material.

Germline CDR1 and CDR2: MNHEY and SMNVEV (reference sequence). V lost 5 bases, J lost 3 bases, and 13 bases stayed unmatched. This CDR3 has 16 residues. Clones were read by immunoSEQ multiplex PCR, and TCRdb kept only the in-frame ones, dropping some. Of fewer than 200,000 clones in the sample, about 88% were seen once. The sequenced sample consisted of PBMCs or T cells enriched from blood (not recorded which). V gene TRBV27 combines with J gene TRBJ2-7; TRBD1 matches 7 bases. The sequence came from a woman aged 18-35 years who had recovered from COVID-19. CDR3 loop: CASSDGQESNIYEQYF. For the CDR3, the DNA is TGTGCCAGCAGTGACGGACAGGAGAGCAACATCTACGAGCAGTACTTC.